This T cell receptor (beta chain) was captured by sequencing in a study of blood T cells in healthy people across ages. Study-wide results and caveats: Relative to aged donors, long-lived donors carried more naive CD4+ cells and displayed higher diversity. Strongly correlated with naive T cell percentage was TCR beta diversity.

Points on this clonotype: The antigen remains unidentified.

Between the trimmed V and J ends, which lost 1 base and 4 bases, there was a span of 7 bases. Germline V gives CDR1 SNHLY, CDR2 FYNNEI. The CDR3 is 13 residues long. Extraction of total RNA produced a minimum of 5 micrograms from each sample. For the second PCR, which ran for roughly 6 to 12 cycles, a sample-barcoded 5' primer and a J-beta primer mix were used. Each CDR3 protein is one row after TCRdb ran MiXCR on the 5' RACE reads. The data contain about 640,000 distinct CDR3 sequences, under 70% of them singletons. This chain connects TRBV2 to TRBJ1-2; no firm D call. Sequencing was performed on blood. This clonotype was sampled from a man aged 55 to 69 in good health. This chain's CDR3 is CASSEDSVYGYTF. CDR3 DNA sequence: TGTGCCAGCAGTGAAGATTCAGTCTATGGCTACACCTTC.